The entry that follows covers one T cell receptor beta chain sequence. The entry originates in a study of T cells expressing NK-cell markers. TCRdb reanalyzed the 5' RACE reads, giving one entry per CDR3 protein sequence and no DNA. The sample table includes about 380,000 distinct CDR3 sequences. Germline V CDR1 and CDR2: SGHRS, YFSETQ. The CDR3 runs to 14 residues. Sequencing input: blood T cells: a sorted CD56 or NKG2C T cell subset, CD4+ or CD8+ T cells, or bulk PBMC T cells (not recorded which). The clonotype comes from a man aged 18 to 69 in good health. The chain carries TRBV5-1 and TRBJ1-1; no DNA is available, so the TRBD1 call from TCRdb remains unchecked. CDR3 protein: CASSLRDGQMEAFF.